These 24 T cell receptor beta chains were all obtained from the same sample, sequenced in a study of cytomegalovirus exposure and HLA in healthy donors. TCRdb keeps only in-frame clones here, not all; method: immunoSEQ multiplex PCR. This table has about 150,000 clones, roughly 89% appearing once. The source material was PBMCs. These receptors all come from a man aged 18-30 years in good health and CMV-seropositive.

The CDR3 sequence is CASSLGRDSDYEQYF. CDR3 DNA sequence: TGTGCCAGCTCACTTGGCCGGGACAGTGACTACGAGCAGTACTTC. V gene TRBV18 combines with J gene TRBJ2-7; 7 nucleotides line up with TRBD1. After removal of 4 bases from V and 3 bases from J, the junction contained 9 bases not matched to a gene. Per germline, CDR1 KGHSH and CDR2 LQKENI. This CDR3 contains 15 residues.

The chain couples TRBV5-1 to TRBJ1-1, with unresolved D. This CDR3 is built from 12 residues. Trimming left V 1 base short and J 5 bases short, with 6 bases between. Looked up from germline, CDR1 is SGHRS and CDR2 is YFSETQ. The CDR3 DNA sequence: TGCGCCAGCAGCTTGAAACAGACTGAAGCTTTCTTT. It codes for CASSLKQTEAFF.

This chain joins TRBV5-4 and TRBJ2-3; maybe TRBD2 (5 bases). Germline loops: CDR1 SGHNT, CDR2 YYREEE (reference sequence). V was cut by 2 bases and J by 0 bases, with 13 bases left in between. This CDR3 region has 16 residues. As DNA, the CDR3 is TGTGCCAGCAGCTTTAAGCGGATGTCTAGCACAGATACGCAGTATTTT. Translation gives CASSFKRMSSTDTQYF.

The chain is built from TRBV5-8 and TRBJ1-2; 8 bases agree with TRBD1. Unmatched junction bases numbered 3, after V lost 3 bases and J lost 2 bases. CDR1 and CDR2 from the germline V gene are SGHTS and YDEGEE. CDR3 length: 14 amino acids. For the CDR3, the DNA is TGTGCCAGCAGCTGGAGACAGGGGAACTATGGCTACACCTTC. This translates into CASSWRQGNYGYTF.

The chain has TRBV7-8 and TRBJ2-1, with D perhaps matching TRBD1 (6 bases). Germline V lookup: CDR1 SGHVS, CDR2 FQNEAQ. The ends were cut back, 6 bases at V and 0 bases at J, with 6 bases in the middle. The CDR3 is 13 amino acids. The CDR3: CASRQGSYNEQFF. The CDR3 DNA follows: TGTGCCAGCAGACAGGGCTCCTACAATGAGCAGTTCTTC.

The rearrangement joins TRBV9 to TRBJ2-7; no clear D. V was trimmed by 0 bases and J by 6 bases, leaving 16 bases between them. The CDR3 extends over 15 amino acids. Per germline, CDR1 SGDLS and CDR2 YYNGEE. CDR3 region: CASSVADKPLFEQYF. In DNA form, the CDR3 reads TGTGCCAGCAGCGTAGCCGACAAACCTCTCTTCGAGCAGTACTTC.

V usage is TRBV18 and J usage is TRBJ2-3; 9 bases align to TRBD2. This CDR3 has 15 residues. CDR1 and CDR2 (germline): KGHSH, LQKENI. Trimming took 5 bases from V and 2 from J; bases not matched to a gene: 5. DNA for the CDR3: TGTGCCAGCTCATTAGCGGGGGCCCCCACAGATACGCAGTATTTT. Amino acid sequence: CASSLAGAPTDTQYF.

This clone showed up just once. The chain carries TRBV7-3 and TRBJ1-1; D call uncertain. There are 13 residues in the CDR3. V was pared by 2 bases and J by 3 bases, with 7 bases between. CDR1 is SGHTA and CDR2 is FQGTGA in the germline V gene. The CDR3 here is CASSLELDTEAFF. CDR3 nucleotide sequence: TGTGCCAGCAGCTTAGAGTTGGACACTGAAGCTTTCTTT.

The genes are TRBV9 and TRBJ2-7; TRBD1 matches 11 bases. J lost 1 base, V lost 3 bases, and 3 bases had no gene match. Per the germline V gene, CDR1 is SGDLS and CDR2 is YYNGEE. The CDR3 contains 15 residues. The CDR3 coding sequence is TGTGCCAGCAGCGCAGGACAGGGGGCATCCTACGAGCAGTACTTC. This encodes CASSAGQGASYEQYF.

The rearrangement joins TRBV9 to TRBJ2-7, with 10 bases matching TRBD2. V lost 4 bases and J lost 1; bases outside the gene matches: 8. Germline V gene lookup returns CDR1 SGDLS and CDR2 YYNGEE. The CDR3 consists of 16 residues. CDR3 nucleotide sequence: TGTGCCAGCAGCCGGCGGGGACTAGCGAAATCCTACGAGCAGTACTTC. It codes for CASSRRGLAKSYEQYF.

The V and J genes are TRBV29-1 and TRBJ2-5, with 7 bases fitting TRBD2. The V gene's germline CDR1 is SQVTM and CDR2 ANQGSEA. The CDR3 is 16 amino acids. Trimming removed 3 bases from V and 1 base from J; junction bases left unmatched: 11. The CDR3 coding sequence is TGCAGCGTTGATACCTCGGCTAGCGGAGCCCAAGAGACCCAGTACTTC. This encodes CSVDTSASGAQETQYF.

The chain links TRBV5-5 to TRBJ2-7; weak D call: TRBD2 (6 bases). CDR3 length: 15 amino acids. Germline-derived CDR1 and CDR2 are SGHKS and YYEKEE (reference sequence). V was cut by 0 bases and J by 3 bases, with 13 bases left in between. CDR3 amino acids: CASSLEVGAGYEQYF. CDR3 sequence (DNA): TGTGCCAGCAGCTTGGAGGTGGGAGCGGGCTACGAGCAGTACTTC. The variable domain in full, completed from reference TRBV5-5 and TRBJ2-7, reads DAGVTQSPTHLIKTRGQQVTLRCSPISGHKSVSWYQQVLGQGPQFIFQYYEKEERGRGNFPDRFSARQFPNYSSELNVNALLLGDSALYLCASSLEVGAGYEQYFGPGTRLTVT.

This CDR3 is CASSTTGGTEAFF. The DNA of the CDR3 is TGTGCCAGCAGTACAACAGGGGGCACTGAAGCTTTCTTT. V is TRBV2 and J is TRBJ1-1, with TRBD1 matching 8 bases. Germline V lookup: CDR1 SNHLY, CDR2 FYNNEI. V was pared by 5 bases and J by 4 bases, with 3 bases of the junction left unmatched. The CDR3 has 13 amino acids.

The chain employs TRBV2 and TRBJ2-7; 9 bases fit TRBD1. Germline V CDR1 and CDR2: SNHLY, FYNNEI. The CDR3 runs to 14 residues. V lost 8 bases, J lost 3 bases, and 8 bases stayed unmatched. The chain's CDR3 is CASRTGTGIYEQYF. CDR3 bases: TGTGCCAGCCGCACCGGGACAGGGATCTACGAGCAGTACTTC.

V gene TRBV6-1 combines with J gene TRBJ2-1; D uncertain. Germline lookup yields CDR1 MNHNS and CDR2 SASEGT. This CDR3 is 12 amino acids long. Between the trimmed V and J ends, which lost 5 bases and 9 bases, there was a span of 11 bases. The CDR3 coding sequence is TGTGCCAGCAGTACCGCGGCAACTGAGCAGTTCTTC. As protein: CASSTAATEQFF.

This chain links TRBV7-9 with TRBJ2-3; 10 bases match TRBD1. Germline CDR1 and CDR2: SEHNR and FQNEAQ (reference sequence). V shed 4 bases, J shed 5 bases, and the junction held 12 bases outside the gene matches. CDR3 length: 17 amino acids. For the CDR3, the DNA is TGTGCCAGCAGCTGGCCCCGGGACAGGGGTTTTGGAGATACGCAGTATTTT. This sequence encodes CASSWPRDRGFGDTQYF.

The chain links TRBV5-1 to TRBJ1-5; the D gene is possibly TRBD1 (5 bases). The CDR3 length is 15 residues. From germline, CDR1 is SGHRS and CDR2 YFSETQ. With 1 base removed from V and 8 bases from J, the gap between germline ends came to 16 bases. In DNA, the CDR3 is TGCGCCAGCAGCTTGTCTCCCCAGGGTGGAAAGCCCCAGCATTTT. This translates into CASSLSPQGGKPQHF.

This chain connects TRBV4-1 to TRBJ1-1; TRBD1 agrees at 8 bases. Germline-derived CDR1 and CDR2 are MGHRA and YSYEKL. The CDR3 covers 15 residues. Trimming at V came to 3 bases and at J to 5 bases, leaving 8 bases not matched to a gene. The CDR3 DNA follows: TGCGCCAGCAGCCATTCTGACAGGGGCGGTACTGAAGCTTTCTTT. The encoded protein is CASSHSDRGGTEAFF.

This rearrangement joins TRBV9 to TRBJ1-1; no clear D. This CDR3 is 13 amino acids long. The germline V gene has CDR1 SGDLS and CDR2 YYNGEE. Deletions cut 4 bases from V and 4 bases from J, with 11 bases between. For the CDR3, the DNA is TGTGCCAGCAGCCCGGCCGGAGGCACTGAAGCTTTCTTT. Its translation is CASSPAGGTEAFF.

The chain couples TRBV6-5 to TRBJ1-2, with D uncertain. The V end lost 6 bases, the J end lost 4 bases, and 12 bases lay between the germline ends. Germline loops: CDR1 MNHEY, CDR2 SVGAGI. The CDR3 totals 13 residues. DNA for the CDR3: TGTGCCAGCAGGACTGCCGGTCTCTATGGCTACACCTTC. Its translation: CASRTAGLYGYTF.

The V gene is TRBV30, the J gene TRBJ1-4; D call uncertain. The CDR3 contains 14 residues. Germline V gene data show CDR1 as GTSNPN and CDR2 as SVGIG (reference sequence). Trimming stripped 0 bases from V and 7 bases from J, with 12 bases between. The CDR3 region has the DNA TGTGCCTGGAGTGTACCGACCGGGAGTGAAAAACTGTTTTTT. Translation: CAWSVPTGSEKLFF.

This clone was detected a few times. The chain carries TRBV27 and TRBJ1-2, with 7 bases aligning to TRBD1. This CDR3 is built from 11 residues. Unmatched junction bases numbered 4, after V lost 10 bases and J lost 5 bases. Germline lookup yields CDR1 MNHEY and CDR2 SMNVEV (reference sequence). CDR3 nucleotide sequence: TGTGCCACCAGACAGGGTTATGGCTACACCTTC. Protein product: CATRQGYGYTF.

The chain has TRBV7-8 and TRBJ1-1, with D maybe TRBD1 (5 bases). The V end was cut by 2 bases, the J end by 5 bases, with 12 bases between. This CDR3 has 14 amino acids. The germline CDR1 and CDR2 sequences are SGHVS and FQNEAQ. CDR3 DNA: TGTGCCAGCAGCTTACACGCAGGGCCTACTGAAGCTTTCTTT. It translates to CASSLHAGPTEAFF.

V usage is TRBV28 and J usage is TRBJ2-5; D gene uncertain. V dropped 6 bases and J dropped 4 bases, with 12 bases sitting between them. This CDR3 contains 13 residues. Germline V gives CDR1 MDHEN, CDR2 SYDVKM. DNA of the CDR3: TGTGCCAGCAGCCCCGGGTTCCCAGAGACCCAGTACTTC. It codes for CASSPGFPETQYF.